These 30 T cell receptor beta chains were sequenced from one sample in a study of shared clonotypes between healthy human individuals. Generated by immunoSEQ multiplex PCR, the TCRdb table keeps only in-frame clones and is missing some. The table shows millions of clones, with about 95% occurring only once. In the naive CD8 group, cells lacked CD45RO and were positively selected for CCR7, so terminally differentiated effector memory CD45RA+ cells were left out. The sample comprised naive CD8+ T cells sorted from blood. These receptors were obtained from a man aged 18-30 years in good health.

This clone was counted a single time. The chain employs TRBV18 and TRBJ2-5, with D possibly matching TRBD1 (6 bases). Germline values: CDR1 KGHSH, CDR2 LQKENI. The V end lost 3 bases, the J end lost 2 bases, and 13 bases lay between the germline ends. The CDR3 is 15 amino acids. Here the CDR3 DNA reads TGTGCCAGCTCACCCGGGACACTGGGGCAAGAGACCCAGTACTTC. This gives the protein CASSPGTLGQETQYF.

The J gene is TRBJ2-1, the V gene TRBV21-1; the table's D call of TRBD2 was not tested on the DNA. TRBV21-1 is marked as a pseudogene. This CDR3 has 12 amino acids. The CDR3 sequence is CASSLLLVSQFF. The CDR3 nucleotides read TGTGCCAGCAGCTTACTACTTGTATCGCAGTTCTTC.

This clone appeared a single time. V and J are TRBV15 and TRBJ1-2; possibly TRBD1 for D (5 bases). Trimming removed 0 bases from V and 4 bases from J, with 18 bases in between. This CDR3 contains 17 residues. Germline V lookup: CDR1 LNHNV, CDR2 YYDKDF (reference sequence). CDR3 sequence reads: CATSREKIDSRSYGYTF. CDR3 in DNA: TGTGCCACCAGCAGAGAGAAGATAGACAGTAGATCCTATGGCTACACCTTC.

CDR3 amino acids: CASSGDGRHTDTQYF. CDR3 DNA: TGTGCCAGCAGCGGGGACGGACGACACACAGATACGCAGTATTTT. This chain links TRBV9 with TRBJ2-3, with D perhaps being TRBD1 or TRBD2 (5 bases each). Germline V gene data show CDR1 as SGDLS and CDR2 as YYNGEE. Trimming took 3 bases from V and 2 from J, leaving 13 bases between them. This CDR3 spans 15 amino acids.

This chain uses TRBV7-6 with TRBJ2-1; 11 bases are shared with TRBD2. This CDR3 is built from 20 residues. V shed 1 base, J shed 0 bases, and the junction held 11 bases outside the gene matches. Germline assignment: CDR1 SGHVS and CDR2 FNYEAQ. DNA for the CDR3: TGTGCCAGCAGCTTAGGATTTGGGGGGACTAGCGGATTCTCCTACAATGAGCAGTTCTTC. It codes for CASSLGFGGTSGFSYNEQFF.

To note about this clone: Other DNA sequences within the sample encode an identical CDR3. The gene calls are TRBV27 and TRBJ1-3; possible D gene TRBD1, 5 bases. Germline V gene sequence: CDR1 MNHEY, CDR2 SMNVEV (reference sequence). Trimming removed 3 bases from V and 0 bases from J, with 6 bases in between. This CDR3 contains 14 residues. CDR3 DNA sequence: TGTGCCAGCAGTTTCACAGGCTCTGGAAACACCATATATTTT. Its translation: CASSFTGSGNTIYF.

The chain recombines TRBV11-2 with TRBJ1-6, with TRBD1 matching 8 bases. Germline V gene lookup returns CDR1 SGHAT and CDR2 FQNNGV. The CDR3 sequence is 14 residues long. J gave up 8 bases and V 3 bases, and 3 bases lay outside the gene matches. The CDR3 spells CASSFGQGYSPLHF. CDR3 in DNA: TGTGCCAGCAGCTTCGGACAGGGTTATTCACCCCTCCACTTT.

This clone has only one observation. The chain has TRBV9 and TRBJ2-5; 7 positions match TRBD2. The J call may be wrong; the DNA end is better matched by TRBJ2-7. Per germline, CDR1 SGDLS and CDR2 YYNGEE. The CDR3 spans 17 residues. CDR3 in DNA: TGTGCCAGCAGCGAAAGGTCCCTGACTAGCTCTTCCTACGAGCAGTACTTC. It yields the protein CASSERSLTSSSYEQYF.

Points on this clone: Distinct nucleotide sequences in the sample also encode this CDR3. CDR3 loop: CASSAGTANTGELFF. CDR3 in DNA: TGTGCCAGCAGCGCGGGGACAGCGAACACCGGGGAGCTGTTTTTT. The chain carries TRBV9 and TRBJ2-2; 7 bases are shared with TRBD1. The length of the CDR3 is 15 residues. CDR1 and CDR2 from the germline V gene are SGDLS and YYNGEE. Unmatched junction bases numbered 2, after V lost 3 bases and J lost 0 bases.

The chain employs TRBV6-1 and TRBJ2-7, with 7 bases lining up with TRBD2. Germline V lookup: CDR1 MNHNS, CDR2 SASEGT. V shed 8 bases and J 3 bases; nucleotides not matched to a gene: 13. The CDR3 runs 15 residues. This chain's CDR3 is CASHRSVGRDYEQYF. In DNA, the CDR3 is TGTGCCAGCCATAGGTCGGTAGGGAGGGACTACGAGCAGTACTTC.

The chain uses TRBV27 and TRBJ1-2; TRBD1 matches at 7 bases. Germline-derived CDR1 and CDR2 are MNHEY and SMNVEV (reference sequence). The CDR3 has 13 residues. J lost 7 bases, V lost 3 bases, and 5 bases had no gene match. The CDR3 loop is CASSLATGFGYTF. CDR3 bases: TGTGCCAGCAGTTTGGCGACAGGGTTTGGCTACACCTTC.

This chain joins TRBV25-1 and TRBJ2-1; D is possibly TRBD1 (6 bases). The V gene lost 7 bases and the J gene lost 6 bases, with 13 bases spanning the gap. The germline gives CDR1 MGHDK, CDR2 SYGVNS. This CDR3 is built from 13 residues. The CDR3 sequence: CASTTDSLNEQFF. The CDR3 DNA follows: TGTGCCAGCACCACGGACAGCCTCAATGAGCAGTTCTTC. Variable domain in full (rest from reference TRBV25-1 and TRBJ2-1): EADIYQTPRYLVIGTGKKITLECSQTMGHDKMYWYQQDPGMELHLIHYSYGVNSTEKGDLSSESTVSRIRTEHFPLTLESARPSHTSQYLCASTTDSLNEQFFGPGTRLTVL.

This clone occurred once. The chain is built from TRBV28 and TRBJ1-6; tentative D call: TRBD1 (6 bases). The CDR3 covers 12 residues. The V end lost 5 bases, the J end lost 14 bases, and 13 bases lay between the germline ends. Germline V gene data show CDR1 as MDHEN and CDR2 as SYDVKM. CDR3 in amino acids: CASSPEKGALHF. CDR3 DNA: TGTGCCAGCAGTCCCGAGAAGGGGGCCCTCCACTTT.

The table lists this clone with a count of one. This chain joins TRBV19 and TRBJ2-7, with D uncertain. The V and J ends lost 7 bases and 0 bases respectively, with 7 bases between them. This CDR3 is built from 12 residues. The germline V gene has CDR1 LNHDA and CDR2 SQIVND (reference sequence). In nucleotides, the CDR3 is TGTGCCAGTAAGGCGGACTCCTACGAGCAGTACTTC. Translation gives CASKADSYEQYF. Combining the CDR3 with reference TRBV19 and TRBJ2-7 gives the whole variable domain DGGITQSPKYLFRKEGQNVTLSCEQNLNHDAMYWYRQDPGQGLRLIYYSQIVNDFQKGDIAEGYSVSREKKESFPLTVTSAQKNPTAFYLCASKADSYEQYFGPGTRLTVT.

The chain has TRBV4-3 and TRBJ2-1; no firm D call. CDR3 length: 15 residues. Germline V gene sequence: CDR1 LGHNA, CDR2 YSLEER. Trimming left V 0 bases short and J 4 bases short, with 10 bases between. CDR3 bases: TGCGCCAGCAGCCAAGATCAGGCCAAATACAATGAGCAGTTCTTC. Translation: CASSQDQAKYNEQFF.

In nucleotides, the CDR3 is TGTGCCAGCGTATGGCGGGGGGGCCGGTCAGATACGCAGTATTTT. Translating it yields CASVWRGGRSDTQYF. The chain joins TRBV6-1 to TRBJ2-3; TRBD2 agrees at 9 bases. The CDR3 consists of 15 residues. The V gene's germline CDR1 is MNHNS and CDR2 SASEGT. Losses at the gene ends were 8 bases for V and 4 bases for J; bases not matched to a gene: 10.

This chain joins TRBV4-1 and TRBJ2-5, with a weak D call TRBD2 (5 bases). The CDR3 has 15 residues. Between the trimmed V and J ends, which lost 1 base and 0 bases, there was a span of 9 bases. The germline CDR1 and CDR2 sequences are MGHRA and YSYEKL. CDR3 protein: CASSQGGSYQETQYF. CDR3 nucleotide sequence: TGCGCCAGCAGCCAAGGCGGGTCTTACCAAGAGACCCAGTACTTC.

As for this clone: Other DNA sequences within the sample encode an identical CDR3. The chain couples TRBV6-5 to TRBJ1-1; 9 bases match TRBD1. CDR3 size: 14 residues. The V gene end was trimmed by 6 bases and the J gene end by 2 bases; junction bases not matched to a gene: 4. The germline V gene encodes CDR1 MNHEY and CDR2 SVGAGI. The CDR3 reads CASSLQGANTEAFF. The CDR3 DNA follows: TGTGCCAGCAGCCTACAGGGGGCCAACACTGAAGCTTTCTTT.

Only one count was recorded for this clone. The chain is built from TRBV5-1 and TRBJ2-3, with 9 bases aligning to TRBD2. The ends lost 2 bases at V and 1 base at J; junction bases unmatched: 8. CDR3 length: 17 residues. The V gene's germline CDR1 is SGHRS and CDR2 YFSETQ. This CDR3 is CASSFQVAGVGTDTQYF. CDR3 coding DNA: TGCGCCAGCAGCTTTCAGGTAGCGGGGGTCGGCACAGATACGCAGTATTTT.

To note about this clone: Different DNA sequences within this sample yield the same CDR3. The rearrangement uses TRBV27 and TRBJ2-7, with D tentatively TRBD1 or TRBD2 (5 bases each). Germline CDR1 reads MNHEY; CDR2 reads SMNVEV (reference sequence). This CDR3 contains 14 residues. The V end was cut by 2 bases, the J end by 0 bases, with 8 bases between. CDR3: CASSLAGSSYEQYF. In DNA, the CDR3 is TGTGCCAGCAGTTTAGCAGGGAGCTCCTACGAGCAGTACTTC.

The CDR3 loop reads CASSVEDSQETQYF. The CDR3 DNA follows: TGTGCCAGCAGCGTAGAAGACAGCCAAGAGACCCAGTACTTC. The V and J genes are TRBV9 and TRBJ2-5, with a weak D call TRBD1 (5 bases). The length of the CDR3 is 14 residues. Trimming removed 0 bases from V and 1 base from J, with 7 bases in between. Germline V gene lookup returns CDR1 SGDLS and CDR2 YYNGEE.

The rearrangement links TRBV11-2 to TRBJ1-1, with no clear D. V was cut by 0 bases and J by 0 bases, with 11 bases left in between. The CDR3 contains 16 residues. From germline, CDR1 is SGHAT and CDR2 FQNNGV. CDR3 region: CASSLEARRLNTEAFF. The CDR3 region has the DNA TGTGCCAGCAGCTTAGAAGCCAGGCGATTGAACACTGAAGCTTTCTTT.

CDR3 protein: CASSEPQGVGTGELFF. The CDR3, as DNA: TGTGCCAGCAGCGAACCACAGGGCGTTGGGACCGGGGAGCTGTTTTTT. The chain couples TRBV6-1 to TRBJ2-2; D may be TRBD1 (6 bases). Looked up from germline, CDR1 is MNHNS and CDR2 is SASEGT. This CDR3 has 16 amino acids. Trimming cost V 6 bases and J 5 bases, with 19 bases left between them.

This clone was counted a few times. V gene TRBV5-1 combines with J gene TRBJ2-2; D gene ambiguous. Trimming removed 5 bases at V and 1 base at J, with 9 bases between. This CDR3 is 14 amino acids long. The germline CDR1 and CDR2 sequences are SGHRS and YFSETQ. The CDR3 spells CASRLLGNTGELFF. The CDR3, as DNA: TGCGCCAGCAGACTGTTGGGGAACACCGGGGAGCTGTTTTTT. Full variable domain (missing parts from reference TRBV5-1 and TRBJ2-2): KAGVTQTPRYLIKTRGQQVTLSCSPISGHRSVSWYQQTPGQGLQFLFEYFSETQRNKGNFPGRFSGRQFSNSRSEMNVSTLELGDSALYLCASRLLGNTGELFFGEGSRLTVL.

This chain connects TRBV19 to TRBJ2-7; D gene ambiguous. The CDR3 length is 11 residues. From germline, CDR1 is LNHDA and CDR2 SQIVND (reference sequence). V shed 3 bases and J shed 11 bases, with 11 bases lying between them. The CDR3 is CASSISGFKYF. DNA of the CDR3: TGTGCCAGTAGTATCTCCGGATTTAAGTACTTC. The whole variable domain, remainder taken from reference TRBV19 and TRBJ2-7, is DGGITQSPKYLFRKEGQNVTLSCEQNLNHDAMYWYRQDPGQGLRLIYYSQIVNDFQKGDIAEGYSVSREKKESFPLTVTSAQKNPTAFYLCASSISGFKYFGPGTRLTVT.

The CDR3 sequence is CASSQTRLYQETQYF. The CDR3 region has the DNA TGCGCCAGCAGCCAAACTCGACTGTACCAAGAGACCCAGTACTTC. The V call is TRBV4-1, the J call TRBJ2-5, with no clear D. Deletions cut 2 bases from V and 0 bases from J, with 10 bases between. The CDR3 is 15 amino acids. In germline, CDR1 is MGHRA, CDR2 YSYEKL.

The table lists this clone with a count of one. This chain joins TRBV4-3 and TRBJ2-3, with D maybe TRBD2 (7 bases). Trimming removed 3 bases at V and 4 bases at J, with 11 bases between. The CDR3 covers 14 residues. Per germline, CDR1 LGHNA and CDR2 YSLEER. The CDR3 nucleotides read TGCGCCAGCAGCCAGGAGGGGGGGGCAGATACGCAGTATTTT. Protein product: CASSQEGGADTQYF.

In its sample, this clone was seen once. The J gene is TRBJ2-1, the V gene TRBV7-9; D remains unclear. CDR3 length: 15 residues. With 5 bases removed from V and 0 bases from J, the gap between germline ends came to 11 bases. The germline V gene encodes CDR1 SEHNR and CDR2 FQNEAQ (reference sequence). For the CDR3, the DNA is TGTGCCAGCAGCGCCGGACCGAGCTCCTACAATGAGCAGTTCTTC. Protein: CASSAGPSSYNEQFF.

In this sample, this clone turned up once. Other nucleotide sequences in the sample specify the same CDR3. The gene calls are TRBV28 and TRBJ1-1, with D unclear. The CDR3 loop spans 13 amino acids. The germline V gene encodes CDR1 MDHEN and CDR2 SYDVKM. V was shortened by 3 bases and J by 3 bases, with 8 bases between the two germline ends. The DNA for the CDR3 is TGTGCCAGCAGTTTGGTTGGGGACACTGAAGCTTTCTTT. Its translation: CASSLVGDTEAFF.

CDR3 sequence: CASSQGDSTGEEQYF. DNA for the CDR3: TGTGCCAGCAGCCAAGGGGACTCTACAGGGGAGGAGCAGTACTTC. V and J are TRBV7-8 and TRBJ2-7; D is perhaps TRBD1 (7 bases). This CDR3 has 15 amino acids. Germline CDR1 is SGHVS and CDR2 is FQNEAQ. V shed 5 bases and J shed 7 bases, with 21 bases lying between them.